This paragraph reports one T cell receptor (beta chain). With iRepertoire HTBI primers and Arm-PCR of CDR3 regions, TCR beta libraries were built. From the multiplex PCR reads, TCRdb called clonotypes with MiXCR, one entry per CDR3 protein. Seen here are approximately 470,000 distinct CDR3 sequences, 15% to 20% observed once, and the top ten hold 9.5% to 15%. Germline V lookup: CDR1 DFQATT, CDR2 SNEGSKA (reference sequence). The CDR3 totals 13 residues. V was clipped by 0 bases and J by 8 bases, with 13 bases between them. This sample is drawn from a study of regulatory T cells in long-lasting Graves disease. Time point defined: newly diagnosed GD, antithyroid drugs for less than 3 months. After RNA was extracted from PBMCs, the TCR library was made from it. These data are also associated with another study on T cells in Graves' hyperthyroidism and ophthalmopathy.

The V gene is TRBV20-1, the J gene TRBJ1-2, with D uncertain. The starting material was peripheral blood mononuclear cells (PBMCs), obtained at new diagnosis, from a patient treated with antithyroid drugs. The clonotype was recovered from a man in his forties with Graves disease. The CDR3 DNA sequence: TGCAGTGCTAGAGAGCGGCCTTCGGAGGGCTACACCTTC. It codes for CSARERPSEGYTF.